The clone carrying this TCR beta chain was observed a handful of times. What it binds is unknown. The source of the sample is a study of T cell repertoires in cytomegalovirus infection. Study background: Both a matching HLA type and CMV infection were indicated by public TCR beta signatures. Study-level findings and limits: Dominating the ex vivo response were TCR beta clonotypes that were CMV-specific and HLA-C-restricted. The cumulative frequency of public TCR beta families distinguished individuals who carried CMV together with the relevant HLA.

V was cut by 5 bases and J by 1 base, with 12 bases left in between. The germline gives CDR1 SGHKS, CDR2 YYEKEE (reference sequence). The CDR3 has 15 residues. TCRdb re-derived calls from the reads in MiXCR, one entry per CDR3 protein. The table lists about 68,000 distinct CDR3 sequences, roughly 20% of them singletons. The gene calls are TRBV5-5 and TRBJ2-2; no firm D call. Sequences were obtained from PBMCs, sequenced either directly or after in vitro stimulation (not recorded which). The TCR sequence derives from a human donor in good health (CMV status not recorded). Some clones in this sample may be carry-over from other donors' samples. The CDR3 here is CASSSQARNTGELFF. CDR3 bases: TGTGCCAGCAGTTCCCAGGCGAGGAACACCGGGGAGCTGTTTTTT.